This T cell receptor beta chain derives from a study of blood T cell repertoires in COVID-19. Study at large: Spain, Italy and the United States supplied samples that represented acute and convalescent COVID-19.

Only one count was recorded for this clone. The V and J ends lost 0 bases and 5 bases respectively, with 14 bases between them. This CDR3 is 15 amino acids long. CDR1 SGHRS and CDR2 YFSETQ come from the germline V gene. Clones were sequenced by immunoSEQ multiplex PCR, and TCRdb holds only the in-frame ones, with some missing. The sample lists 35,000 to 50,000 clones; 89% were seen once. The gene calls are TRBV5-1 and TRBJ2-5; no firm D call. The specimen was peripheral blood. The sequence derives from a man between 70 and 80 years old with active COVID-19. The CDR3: CASSLGHSLRETQYF. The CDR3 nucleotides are TGCGCCAGCAGCTTGGGACACTCCCTCAGGGAGACCCAGTACTTC. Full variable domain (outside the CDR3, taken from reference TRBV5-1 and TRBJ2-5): KAGVTQTPRYLIKTRGQQVTLSCSPISGHRSVSWYQQTPGQGLQFLFEYFSETQRNKGNFPGRFSGRQFSNSRSEMNVSTLELGDSALYLCASSLGHSLRETQYFGPGTRLLVL.